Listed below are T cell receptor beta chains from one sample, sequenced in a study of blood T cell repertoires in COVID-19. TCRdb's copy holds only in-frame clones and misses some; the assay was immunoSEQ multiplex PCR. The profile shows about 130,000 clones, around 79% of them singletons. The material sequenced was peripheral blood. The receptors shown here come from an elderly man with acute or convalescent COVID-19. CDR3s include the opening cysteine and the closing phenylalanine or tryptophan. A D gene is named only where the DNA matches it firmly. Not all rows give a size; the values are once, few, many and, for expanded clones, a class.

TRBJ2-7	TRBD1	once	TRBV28	TGTGCCAGCAGTTTACCCGGGACAGGGGGCTACGAGCAGTACTTC	CASSLPGTGGYEQYF
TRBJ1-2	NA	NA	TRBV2	TGTGCCAGCAGTGAAAGGGGCAGGGTGGGCTATGGCTACACCTTC	CASSERGRVGYGYTF
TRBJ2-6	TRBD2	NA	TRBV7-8	TGTGCCAGCAGCCGGACTAGCGGGGGGCAATACTCTGGGGCCAACGTCCTGACTTTC	CASSRTSGGQYSGANVLTF
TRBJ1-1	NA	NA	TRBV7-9	TGTGCCAGCAGCTTAGGGGGGGAGGAGAAGACTTTCTTT	CASSLGGEEKTFF
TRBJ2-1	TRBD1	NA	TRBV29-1	TGCAGCGTCCCGGGACAGGGCCACAATGAGCAGTTCTTC	CSVPGQGHNEQFF
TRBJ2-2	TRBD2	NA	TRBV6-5	TGTGCCAGCAGTTGGCGGGGGACGCATAACACCGGGGAGCTGTTTTTT	CASSWRGTHNTGELFF
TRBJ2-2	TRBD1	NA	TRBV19	TGTGCCAGTAAACCGCCGGGACAGGGGAACACCGGGGAGCTGTTTTTT	CASKPPGQGNTGELFF
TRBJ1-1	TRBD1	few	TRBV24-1	TGTGCCACCAGTGACGGGGGACAGGGGCTAGCTGAAGCTTTCTTT	CATSDGGQGLAEAFF
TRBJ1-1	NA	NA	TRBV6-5	TGTGCCAGCAGTTACTCCGAGTTGAACACTGAAGCTTTCTTT	CASSYSELNTEAFF
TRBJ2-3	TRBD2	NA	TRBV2	TGTGCCAGCTCATGGAGGGGAGGGGATACGCAGTATTTT	CASSWRGGDTQYF
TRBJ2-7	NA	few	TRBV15	TGTGCCACCAGCAGGCCGACATACTCAGAGGAGCAGTACTTC	CATSRPTYSEEQYF
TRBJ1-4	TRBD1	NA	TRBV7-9	TGTGCCAGCAGCTTAGCCGGGACAGGGGCCCCTAATGAAAAACTGTTTTTT	CASSLAGTGAPNEKLFF
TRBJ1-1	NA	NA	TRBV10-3	TGTGCCATCAGTAGAGGCGCGGGGAACACTGAAGCTTTCTTT	CAISRGAGNTEAFF
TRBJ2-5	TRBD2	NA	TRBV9	TGTGCCAGCAGCCCCAGAGGACTAGCGGGGTCTTATGAGACCCAGTACTTC	CASSPRGLAGSYETQYF
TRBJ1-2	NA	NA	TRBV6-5	TGTGCCAGCAGCCTCACAGATAATGGCTACACCTTC	CASSLTDNGYTF
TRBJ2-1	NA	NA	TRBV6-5	TGTGCCAGCGCAGGAGGGGGCTATGAGCAGTTCTTC	CASAGGGYEQFF
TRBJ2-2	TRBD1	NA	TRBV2	TGTGCCAGCAAACAGGGGGCTTCGAACACCGGGGAGCTGTTTTTT	CASKQGASNTGELFF
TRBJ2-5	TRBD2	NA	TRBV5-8	TGTGCCAGCAGCTTGGGACTAGCGGGGTCCCGCCAAGAGACCCAGTACTTC	CASSLGLAGSRQETQYF
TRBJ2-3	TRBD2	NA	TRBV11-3	TGTGCCAGCAGCTTGGGCGGGGGGGCCACAGATACGCAGTATTTT	CASSLGGGATDTQYF
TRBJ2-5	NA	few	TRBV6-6	TGTGCCAGCAGTTATCTTTCAGAGACCCAGTACTTC	CASSYLSETQYF
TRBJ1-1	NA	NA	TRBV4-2	TGTGCCAGCAGCCAAGTAGGAGACCGTTACACTGAAGCTTTCTTT	CASSQVGDRYTEAFF
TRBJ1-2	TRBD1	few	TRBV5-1	TGCGCCAGCAATCCAGGGGGCGCTGACTATGGCTACACCTTC	CASNPGGADYGYTF
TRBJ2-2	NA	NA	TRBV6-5	TGTGCCAGCAGCAGGGTTATCGCCGGGGAGCTGTTTTTT	CASSRVIAGELFF
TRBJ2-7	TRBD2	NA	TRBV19	TGTGCCAGTAGTTCGGTTCTAGCGGGGGTAAACGAGCAGTACTTC	CASSSVLAGVNEQYF
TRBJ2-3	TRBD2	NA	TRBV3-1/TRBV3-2	TGTGCCAGCAGCAACCTAGCGGGGGGCGTAGTTGATACGCAGTATTTT	CASSNLAGGVVDTQYF
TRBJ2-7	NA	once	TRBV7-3	TGTGCCAGCAGCCCTAAAGGGCCACTAGGGGGCGAGCAGTACTTC	CASSPKGPLGGEQYF
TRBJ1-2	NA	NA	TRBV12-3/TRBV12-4	TGTGCCAGCAGTTCCGAAGAGGTCTATGGCTACACCTTC	CASSSEEVYGYTF
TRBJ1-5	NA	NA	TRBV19	TGTGCCAGTAGTATCGGGGGAAATCAGCCCCAGCATTTT	CASSIGGNQPQHF
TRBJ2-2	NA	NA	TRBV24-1	TGTGCCACCAGTGCAACTCCCGACTTCAGAACCGGGGAGCTGTTTTTT	CATSATPDFRTGELFF
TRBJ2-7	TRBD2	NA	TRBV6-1	TGTGCCAGCAGTGAGGGTACTAGCGGATACGAGCAGTACTTC	CASSEGTSGYEQYF
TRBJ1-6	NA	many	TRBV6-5	TGTGCCAGCAGCGGGAGCTCCTATAATTCACCCCTCCACTTT	CASSGSSYNSPLHF
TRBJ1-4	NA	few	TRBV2	TGTGCCAGCAGTACACAGGGTGGTCCTAATGAAAAACTGTTTTTT	CASSTQGGPNEKLFF
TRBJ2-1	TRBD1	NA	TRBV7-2	TGTGCCAGCAGCTCACAGGGGGTCGGTTACAATGAGCAGTTCTTC	CASSSQGVGYNEQFF
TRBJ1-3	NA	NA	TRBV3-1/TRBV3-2	TGTGCCAGCAGCCAAGGGTCGGTCTCTGGAAACACCATATATTTT	CASSQGSVSGNTIYF
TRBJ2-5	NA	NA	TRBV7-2	TGTGCCAGCAGCTTAAGGAAGGGGGTAGCGGGTACTGAGACCCAGTACTTC	CASSLRKGVAGTETQYF
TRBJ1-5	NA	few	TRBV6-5	TGTGCCAGCTCCTACGTTAATAGCAATCAGCCCCAGCATTTT	CASSYVNSNQPQHF
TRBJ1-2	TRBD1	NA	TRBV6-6	TGTGCCAGCAGGCCCCCCGGACAGGGGGCAAGGCATGGCTACACCTTC	CASRPPGQGARHGYTF
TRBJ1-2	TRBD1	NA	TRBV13	TGTGCCAGCAGCTCACCGGGACAGGACAACTATGGCTACACCTTC	CASSSPGQDNYGYTF
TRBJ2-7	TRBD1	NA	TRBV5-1	TGCGCCAGCAGCTCAAGACAGGGGGACGAGCAGTACTTC	CASSSRQGDEQYF
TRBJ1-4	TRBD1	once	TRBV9	TGTGCCAGCAGCCCCCCGCCGACAGGGGGCGGTGAAAAACTGTTTTTT	CASSPPPTGGGEKLFF
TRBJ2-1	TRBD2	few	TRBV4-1	TGCGCCAGCAGCCCTAAAGCTTTCCCCGGGACTAGCGACTACAATGAGCAGTTCTTC	CASSPKAFPGTSDYNEQFF
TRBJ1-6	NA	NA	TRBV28	TGTGCCAGCAGTTTAGGGGGGATCAATTCACCCCTCCACTTT	CASSLGGINSPLHF
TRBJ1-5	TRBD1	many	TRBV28	TGTGCCAGCAGTTCAACGGGACAGGGATTTTATCAGCCCCAGCATTTT	CASSSTGQGFYQPQHF